These 7 T cell receptor beta chains came from one sample sequenced in a study of T cells after yellow fever vaccination (dated by TCRdb to 2018 to 2020). Preparation of the library involved 5' RACE. For sequencing, an Illumina HiSeq 2500 was employed. Starting from the raw public reads, TCRdb applied fastp trimming at Q25, assembled clones with MiXCR and retained in-frame beta chains. Each CDR3 protein gets just one entry, which takes the most common genes and DNA from the rows behind it. A total of 550,000 or so distinct CDR3 sequences appear in this sample, roughly 19% of them only once. The ten largest make up 13% to 15% of the sample. The treatment or condition label, as the study defines it: live attenuated yellow fever vaccine strain. The sequencing used PBMCs, collected 15 days after the yellow fever booster vaccination. These TCRs come from a man aged 30 to 45 who received the YFV17D yellow fever vaccine.

The V and J genes are TRBV20-1 and TRBJ2-7; D is undetermined. Germline V lookup: CDR1 DFQATT, CDR2 SNEGSKA (reference sequence). Trimming removed 3 bases at V and 7 bases at J, with 19 bases between. The CDR3 contains 14 residues. The CDR3 spells CSASRRARQEEQYF. The CDR3 region has the DNA TGCAGTGCTAGCCGTCGGGCTAGGCAGGAGGAGCAGTACTTC.

As concerns this clonotype: This may be a read error: a much more frequent sequence differs by one nucleotide. The chain couples TRBV14 to TRBJ2-1; D is undetermined. Germline-derived CDR1 and CDR2 are SGHDN and FVKESK. V was clipped by 2 bases and J by 10 bases, with 6 bases between them. CDR3 length: 11 amino acids. The CDR3 reads CASSQFYEQFF. The CDR3 DNA is TGTGCCAGCAGCCAATTTTACGAGCAGTTCTTC.

The rearrangement joins TRBV6-5 to TRBJ2-7; D may be TRBD1 (6 bases). CDR1 and CDR2 (germline): MNHEY, SVGAGI. The CDR3 loop spans 16 amino acids. V was pared by 0 bases and J by 4 bases, with 16 bases between. The CDR3 DNA is TGTGCCAGCAGTTACTCGTGGTCAGGGGTTCATTACGAGCAGTACTTC. As protein: CASSYSWSGVHYEQYF.

The CDR3 loop is CSAVPGTTRVHEQYF. The CDR3, as DNA: TGCAGTGCCGTCCCGGGGACAACCAGGGTCCACGAGCAGTACTTC. The chain uses TRBV20-1 and TRBJ2-7, with a possible D match to TRBD1 (6 bases). Germline CDR1 is DFQATT and CDR2 is SNEGSKA (reference sequence). Trimming removed 6 bases from V and 5 bases from J, with 23 bases in between. This CDR3 is 15 amino acids long.

There are a few counts of this clonotype. This rearrangement joins TRBV7-9 to TRBJ2-5; 10 positions agree with TRBD1. Germline assignment: CDR1 SEHNR and CDR2 FQNEAQ (reference sequence). Losses at the gene ends were 0 bases for V and 3 bases for J; bases not matched to a gene: 7. The CDR3 covers 17 residues. The CDR3 reads CASSLAPGQGSEETQYF. CDR3 DNA: TGTGCCAGCAGCTTAGCGCCGGGACAGGGGTCGGAAGAGACCCAGTACTTC.

This chain links TRBV28 with TRBJ2-4; 8 bases agree with TRBD1. V shed 1 base, J shed 6 bases, and the junction held 8 bases outside the gene matches. The CDR3 spans 16 residues. CDR1 and CDR2 from the germline V gene are MDHEN and SYDVKM. The CDR3 DNA is TGTGCCAGCAGTTTATTCGGACAGGGAGGTAGAAACATTCAGTACTTC. It is translated as CASSLFGQGGRNIQYF.

The genes are TRBV4-3 and TRBJ2-3, with 7 positions matching TRBD2. The CDR3 has 13 amino acids. The trim removed 4 bases at V and 5 bases at J, leaving 3 bases unmatched. CDR1 is LGHNA and CDR2 is YSLEER in the germline V gene. Here the CDR3 reads CASSLGEGDTQYF. The DNA of the CDR3 is TGCGCCAGCAGCCTCGGGGAGGGAGATACGCAGTATTTT.